The present entry profiles one TCR beta chain with its context. Its antigen is as yet unknown. The sample comes from a study of cytotoxic CD8 clonotypes in ibrutinib-treated CLL. Deep sequencing aimed at 1 in 200,000 to 1 in 1 million T cells' resolution. Data came from immunoSEQ multiplex PCR; TCRdb stores just in-frame clones and leaves some out. The data show about 160,000 clones, less than 85% seen once. Findings and limits, study-wide: Clonality was higher at baseline than in age-matched healthy donors and tracked circulating CD8+ T-cell counts. Rare overall, public clonotypes shrank or held steady under therapy.

Germline CDR1 is MGHDK and CDR2 is SYGVNS. The CDR3 sequence is 15 residues long. V was shortened by 1 base and J by 8 bases, with 17 bases between the two germline ends. This specimen was PBMCs, taken after 24 months of ibrutinib treatment. The chain is built from TRBV25-1 and TRBJ1-2; D is unclear. The receptor was derived from a human donor with chronic lymphocytic leukemia. The CDR3 DNA reads TGTGCCAGCAGTGAATCGGGCTCCAGGACCGGGGGCTACACCTTC. Residues: CASSESGSRTGGYTF.